This note documents a single T cell receptor (beta chain) sequence. These data belong to a study of shared clonotypes between healthy human individuals. Study at large: The cohort had two women and a few men, ages 18 to 49.

Per the germline V gene, CDR1 is SGHNT and CDR2 is YENEEA. This CDR3 has 15 amino acids. After removal of 3 bases from V and 8 bases from J, the junction contained 6 bases not matched to a gene. Sequencing used immunoSEQ multiplex PCR; TCRdb keeps in-frame clones, though not all of them. The table shows around 500,000 clones, with over 70% occurring only once. The donors were adults (healthy and HIV-negative) with no recent acute infections or vaccinations. The chain uses TRBV11-3 and TRBJ2-1; 11 nucleotides match TRBD2. This receptor was obtained from a woman in her forties in good health. Some clones in this sample may be carry-over from other donors' samples. Sequencing input: PBMCs. The CDR3 nucleotides are TGTGCCAGCAGCTTTAGCGGGAGGGTTGTAGATGAGCAGTTCTTC. This gives the protein CASSFSGRVVDEQFF.